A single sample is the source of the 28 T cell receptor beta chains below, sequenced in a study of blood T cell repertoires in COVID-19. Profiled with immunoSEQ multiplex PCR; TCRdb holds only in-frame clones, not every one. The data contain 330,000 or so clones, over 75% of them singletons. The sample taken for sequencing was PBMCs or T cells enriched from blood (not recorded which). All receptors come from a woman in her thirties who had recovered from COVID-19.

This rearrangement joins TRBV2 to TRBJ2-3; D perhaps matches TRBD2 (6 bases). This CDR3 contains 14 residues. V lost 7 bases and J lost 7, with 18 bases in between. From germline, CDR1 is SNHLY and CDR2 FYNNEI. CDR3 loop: CASMAPGRQNTQYF. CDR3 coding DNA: TGTGCCAGCATGGCCCCAGGGAGGCAAAATACGCAGTATTTT.

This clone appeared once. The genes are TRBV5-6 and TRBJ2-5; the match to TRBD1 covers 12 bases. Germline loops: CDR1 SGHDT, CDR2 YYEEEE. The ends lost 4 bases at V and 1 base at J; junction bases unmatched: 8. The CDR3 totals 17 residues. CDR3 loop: CASSTLGTGGFQETQYF. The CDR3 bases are TGTGCCAGCAGCACCCTCGGGACAGGGGGCTTCCAAGAGACCCAGTACTTC.

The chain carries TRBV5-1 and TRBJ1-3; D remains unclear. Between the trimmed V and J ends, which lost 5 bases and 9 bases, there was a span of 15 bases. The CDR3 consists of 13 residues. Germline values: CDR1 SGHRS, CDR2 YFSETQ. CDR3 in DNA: TGCGCCAGCAGGGAGGGCGGGCCCGGCACCATATATTTT. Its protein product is CASREGGPGTIYF.

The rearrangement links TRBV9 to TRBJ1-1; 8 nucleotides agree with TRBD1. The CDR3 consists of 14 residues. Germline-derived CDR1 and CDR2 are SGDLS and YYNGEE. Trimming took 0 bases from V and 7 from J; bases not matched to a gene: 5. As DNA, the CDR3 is TGTGCCAGCAGCGTAGACCAGGGGGCCCTTGAAGCTTTCTTT. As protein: CASSVDQGALEAFF.

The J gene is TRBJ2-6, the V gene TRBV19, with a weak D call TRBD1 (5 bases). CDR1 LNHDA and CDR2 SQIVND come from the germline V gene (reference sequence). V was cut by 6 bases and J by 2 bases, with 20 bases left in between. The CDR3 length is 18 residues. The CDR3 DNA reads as TGTGCCAGTAGCCCATTGTTCAGGGAAAAGGCTGGGGCCAACGTCCTGACTTTC. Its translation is CASSPLFREKAGANVLTF.

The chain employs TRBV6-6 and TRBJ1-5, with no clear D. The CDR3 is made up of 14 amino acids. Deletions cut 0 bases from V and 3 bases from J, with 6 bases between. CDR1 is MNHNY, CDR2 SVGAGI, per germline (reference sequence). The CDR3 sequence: CASSYSSFNQPQHF. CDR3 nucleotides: TGTGCCAGCAGTTACTCGAGTTTCAATCAGCCCCAGCATTTT.

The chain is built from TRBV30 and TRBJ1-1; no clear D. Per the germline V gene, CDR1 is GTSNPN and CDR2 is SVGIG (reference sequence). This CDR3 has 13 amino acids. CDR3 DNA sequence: TGTGCGGGAGGGTTATTTCTGGGTACTGAAGCTTTCTTT. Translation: CAGGLFLGTEAFF.

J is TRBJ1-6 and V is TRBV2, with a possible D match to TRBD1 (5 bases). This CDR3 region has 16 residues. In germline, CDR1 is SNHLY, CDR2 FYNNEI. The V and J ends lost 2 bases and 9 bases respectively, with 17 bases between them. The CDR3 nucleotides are TGTGCCAGCAGTGAACGTCTCGACAGTTTGGGTTCACCCCTCCACTTT. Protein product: CASSERLDSLGSPLHF.

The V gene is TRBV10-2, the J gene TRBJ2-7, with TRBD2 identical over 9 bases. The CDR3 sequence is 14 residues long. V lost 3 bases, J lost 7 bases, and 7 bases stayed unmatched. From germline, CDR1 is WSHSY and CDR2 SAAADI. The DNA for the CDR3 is TGCGCCAGCAGTGACCCTAGCGGGACTTCTGAGCAGTACTTC. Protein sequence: CASSDPSGTSEQYF.

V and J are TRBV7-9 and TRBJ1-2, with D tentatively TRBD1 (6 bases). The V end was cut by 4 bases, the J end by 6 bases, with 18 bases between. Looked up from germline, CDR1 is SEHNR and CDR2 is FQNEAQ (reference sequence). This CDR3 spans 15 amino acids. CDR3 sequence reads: CASSSTHEGGHGYTF. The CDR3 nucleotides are TGTGCCAGCAGCTCCACCCATGAAGGGGGTCATGGCTACACCTTC.

Written as DNA, the CDR3 is TGTGCCAGCAGTAAACTTGGGACAGGGCCCTATGGCTACACCTTC. Translation: CASSKLGTGPYGYTF. The V and J genes are TRBV6-5 and TRBJ1-2, with 9 bases that match TRBD1. The CDR3 contains 15 residues. In germline, CDR1 is MNHEY, CDR2 SVGAGI. V dropped 5 bases and J dropped 4; count of bases not matched to a gene: 8.

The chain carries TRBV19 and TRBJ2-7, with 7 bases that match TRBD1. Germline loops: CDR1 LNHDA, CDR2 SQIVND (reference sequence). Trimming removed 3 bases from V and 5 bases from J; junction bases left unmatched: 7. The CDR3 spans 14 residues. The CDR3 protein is CASSIRKGANEQYF. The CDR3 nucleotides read TGTGCCAGTAGTATTCGGAAGGGGGCAAACGAGCAGTACTTC.

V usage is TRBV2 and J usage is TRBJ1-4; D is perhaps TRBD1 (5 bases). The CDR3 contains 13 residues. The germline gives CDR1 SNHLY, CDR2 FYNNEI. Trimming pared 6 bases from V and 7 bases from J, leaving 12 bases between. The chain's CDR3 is CASSAGWVEKLFF. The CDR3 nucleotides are TGTGCCAGCAGCGCAGGGTGGGTTGAAAAACTGTTTTTT.

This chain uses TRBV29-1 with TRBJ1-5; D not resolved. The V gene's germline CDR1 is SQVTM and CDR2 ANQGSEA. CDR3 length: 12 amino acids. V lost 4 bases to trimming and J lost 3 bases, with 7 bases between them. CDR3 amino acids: CSVGTVNQPQHF. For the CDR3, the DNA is TGCAGCGTTGGTACGGTCAATCAGCCCCAGCATTTT. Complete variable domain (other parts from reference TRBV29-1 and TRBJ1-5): SAVISQKPSRDICQRGTSLTIQCQVDSQVTMMFWYRQQPGQSLTLIATANQGSEATYESGFVIDKFPISRPNLTFSTLTVSNMSPEDSSIYLCSVGTVNQPQHFGDGTRLSIL.

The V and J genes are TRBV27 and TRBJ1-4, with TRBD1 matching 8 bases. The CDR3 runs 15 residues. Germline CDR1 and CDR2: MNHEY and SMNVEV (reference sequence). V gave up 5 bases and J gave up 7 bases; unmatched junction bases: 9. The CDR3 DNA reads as TGTGCCAGCAGTGCGACAGGGGCGTGGGGTGAAAAACTGTTTTTT. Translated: CASSATGAWGEKLFF.

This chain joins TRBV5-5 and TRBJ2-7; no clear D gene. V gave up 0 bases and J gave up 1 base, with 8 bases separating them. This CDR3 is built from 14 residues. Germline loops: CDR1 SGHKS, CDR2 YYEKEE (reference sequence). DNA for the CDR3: TGTGCCAGCAGCTTGGTTTTCGGGTCCTACGAGCAGTACTTC. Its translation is CASSLVFGSYEQYF.

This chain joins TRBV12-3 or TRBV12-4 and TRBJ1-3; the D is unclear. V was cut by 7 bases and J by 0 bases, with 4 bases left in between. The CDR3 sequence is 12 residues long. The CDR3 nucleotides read TGTGCCAGCACGGTCTCTGGAAACACCATATATTTT. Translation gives CASTVSGNTIYF.

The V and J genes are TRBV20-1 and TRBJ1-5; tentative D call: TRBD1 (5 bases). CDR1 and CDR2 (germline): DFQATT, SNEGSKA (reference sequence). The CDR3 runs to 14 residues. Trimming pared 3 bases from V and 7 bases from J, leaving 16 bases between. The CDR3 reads CSASKDRGNQPQHF. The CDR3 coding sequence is TGCAGTGCTAGTAAGGATCGGGGGAACCAGCCCCAGCATTTT.

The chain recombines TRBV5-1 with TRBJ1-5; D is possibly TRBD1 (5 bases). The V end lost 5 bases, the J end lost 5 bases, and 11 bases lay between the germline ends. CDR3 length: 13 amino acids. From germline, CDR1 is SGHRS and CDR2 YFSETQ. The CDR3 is CASSPEGDQPQHF. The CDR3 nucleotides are TGCGCCAGCAGTCCCGAAGGGGATCAGCCCCAGCATTTT.

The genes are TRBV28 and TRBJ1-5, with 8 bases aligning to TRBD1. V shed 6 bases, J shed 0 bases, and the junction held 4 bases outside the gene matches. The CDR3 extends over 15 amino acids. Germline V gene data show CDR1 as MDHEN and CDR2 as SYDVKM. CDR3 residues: CASRDRAYSNQPQHF. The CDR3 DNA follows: TGTGCCAGCAGGGACAGGGCTTATAGCAATCAGCCCCAGCATTTT.

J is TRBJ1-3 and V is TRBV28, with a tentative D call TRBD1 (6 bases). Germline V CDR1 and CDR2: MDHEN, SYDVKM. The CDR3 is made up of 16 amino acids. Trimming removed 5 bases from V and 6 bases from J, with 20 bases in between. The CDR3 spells CASSPQRQVPLNTIYF. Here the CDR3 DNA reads TGTGCCAGCAGTCCGCAACGACAGGTCCCTCTAAACACCATATATTTT.

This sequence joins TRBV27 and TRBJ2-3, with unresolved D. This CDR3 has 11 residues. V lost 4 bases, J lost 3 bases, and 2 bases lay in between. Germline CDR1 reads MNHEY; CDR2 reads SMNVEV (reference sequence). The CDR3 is CASSSTDTQYF. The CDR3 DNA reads TGTGCCAGCAGTTCAACAGATACGCAGTATTTT.

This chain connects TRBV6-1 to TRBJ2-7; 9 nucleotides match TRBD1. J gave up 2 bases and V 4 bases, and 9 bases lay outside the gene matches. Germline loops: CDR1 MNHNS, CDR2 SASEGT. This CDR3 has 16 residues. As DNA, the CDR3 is TGTGCCAGCAGTGGCTTGGGACAGGGCATCGCCTACGAGCAGTACTTC. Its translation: CASSGLGQGIAYEQYF.

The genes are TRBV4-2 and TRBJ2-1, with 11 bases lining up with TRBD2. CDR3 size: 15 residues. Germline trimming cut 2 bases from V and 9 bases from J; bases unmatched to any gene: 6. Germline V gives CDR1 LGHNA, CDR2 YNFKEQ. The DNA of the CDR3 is TGTGCCAGCAGCCAACTTAGCGGGGGGGCGGGTGAGCAGTTCTTC. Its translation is CASSQLSGGAGEQFF.

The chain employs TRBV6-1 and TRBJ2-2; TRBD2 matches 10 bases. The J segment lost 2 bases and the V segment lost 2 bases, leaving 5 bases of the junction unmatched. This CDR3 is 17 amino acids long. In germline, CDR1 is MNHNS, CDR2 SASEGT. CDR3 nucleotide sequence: TGTGCCAGCAGTGAACCCCTAGCGGGAGTAAACACCGGGGAGCTGTTTTTT. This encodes CASSEPLAGVNTGELFF.

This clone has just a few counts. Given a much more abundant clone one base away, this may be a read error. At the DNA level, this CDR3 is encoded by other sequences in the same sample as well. CDR3 DNA: TGTGCCAGCAGCTCGGGACAGGGGAACACTGAAGCTTTCTTT. It yields the protein CASSSGQGNTEAFF. This chain links TRBV7-9 with TRBJ1-1; TRBD1 matches at 9 bases. After removal of 4 bases from V and 1 base from J, the junction contained 1 base not matched to a gene. Germline V gene sequence: CDR1 SEHNR, CDR2 FQNEAQ (reference sequence). This CDR3 is 14 amino acids long.

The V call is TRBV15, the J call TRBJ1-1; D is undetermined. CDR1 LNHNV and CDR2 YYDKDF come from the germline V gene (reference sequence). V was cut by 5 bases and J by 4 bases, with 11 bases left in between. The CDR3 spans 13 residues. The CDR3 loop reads CATSWPWSTEAFF. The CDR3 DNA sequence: TGTGCCACCAGCTGGCCATGGAGCACTGAAGCTTTCTTT.

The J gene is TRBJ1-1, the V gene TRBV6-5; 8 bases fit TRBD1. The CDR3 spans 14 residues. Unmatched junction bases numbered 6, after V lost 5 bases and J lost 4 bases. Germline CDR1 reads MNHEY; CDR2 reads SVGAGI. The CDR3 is CASSRTGLSTEAFF. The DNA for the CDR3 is TGTGCCAGCAGTAGGACAGGGCTCAGCACTGAAGCTTTCTTT.